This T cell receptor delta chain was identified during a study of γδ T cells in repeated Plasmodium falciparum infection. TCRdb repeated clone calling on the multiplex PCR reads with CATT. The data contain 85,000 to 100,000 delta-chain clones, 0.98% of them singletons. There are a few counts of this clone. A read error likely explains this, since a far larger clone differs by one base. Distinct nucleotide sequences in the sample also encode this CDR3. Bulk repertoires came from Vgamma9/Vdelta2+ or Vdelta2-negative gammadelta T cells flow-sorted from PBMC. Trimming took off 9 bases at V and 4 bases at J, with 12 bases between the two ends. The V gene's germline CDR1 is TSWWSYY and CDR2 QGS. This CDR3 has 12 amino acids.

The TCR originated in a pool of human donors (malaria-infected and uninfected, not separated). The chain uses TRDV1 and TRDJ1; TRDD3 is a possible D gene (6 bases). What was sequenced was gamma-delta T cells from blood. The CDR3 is CALGDTDDKLIF. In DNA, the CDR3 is TGTGCTCTGGGAGATACGGACGATAAACTCATCTTT.